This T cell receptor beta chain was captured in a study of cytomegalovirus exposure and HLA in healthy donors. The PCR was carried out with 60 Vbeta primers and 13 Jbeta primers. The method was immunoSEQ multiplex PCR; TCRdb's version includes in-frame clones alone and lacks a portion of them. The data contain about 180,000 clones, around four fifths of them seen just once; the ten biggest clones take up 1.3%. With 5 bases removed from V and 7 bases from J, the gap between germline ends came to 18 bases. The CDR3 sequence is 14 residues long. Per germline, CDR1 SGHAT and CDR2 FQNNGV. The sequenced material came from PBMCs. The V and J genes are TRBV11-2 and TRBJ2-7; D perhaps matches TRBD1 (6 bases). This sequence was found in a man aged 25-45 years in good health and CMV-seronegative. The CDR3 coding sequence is TGTGCCAGCAGCATAACCGGGACAACCGTGGAGCAGTACTTC. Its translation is CASSITGTTVEQYF. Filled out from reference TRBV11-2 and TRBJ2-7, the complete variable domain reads EAGVAQSPRYKIIEKRQSVAFWCNPISGHATLYWYQQILGQGPKLLIQFQNNGVVDDSQLPKDRFSAERLKGVDSTLKIQPAKLEDSAVYLCASSITGTTVEQYFGPGTRLTVT.